These 5 T cell receptor beta chains were all obtained from the same sample, sequenced in a study of human T cells and chemical hapten exposure. TCRdb called the RACE reads again in MiXCR, with one record for every CDR3 protein. The sample has roughly 250,000 distinct CDR3 sequences, 7% to 10% seen once. As for time point: pre-sensitization, week 0. The treatment was: therapeutic diphenylcyclopropenone sensitization with weekly scalp DPC. Source: whole blood, taken in connection with sensitization to the hapten diphenylcyclopropenone (DPC). The receptor set was obtained from a woman aged 35 to 49 with alopecia areata. Some clones in this sample may be carry-over from other donors' samples.

The chain recombines TRBV6-1 with TRBJ1-5; D ambiguous. The CDR3 covers 15 residues. The ends were cut back, 7 bases at V and 6 bases at J, with 19 bases in the middle. The germline gives CDR1 MNHNS, CDR2 SASEGT. CDR3 nucleotide sequence: TGTGCCAGCACACATGAACCGTCCCCCGGTCAGCCCCAGCATTTT. It specifies CASTHEPSPGQPQHF.

This clonotype was detected a few times. The chain employs TRBV6-2 or TRBV6-3 and TRBJ1-1; D is perhaps TRBD1 (5 bases). Trimming cost V 2 bases and J 4 bases, with 14 bases left between them. CDR3 size: 15 residues. Germline CDR1 reads MNHEY; CDR2 reads SVGEGT. The CDR3 coding sequence is TGTGCCAGCAGTTACGGGCTAGGGACCTTCACTGAAGCTTTCTTT. Its protein product is CASSYGLGTFTEAFF.

A few counts support this clonotype. The chain combines TRBV5-1 with TRBJ2-7, with a possible D match to TRBD1 (5 bases). Per the germline V gene, CDR1 is SGHRS and CDR2 is YFSETQ. The CDR3 is made up of 15 amino acids. Trimming stripped 0 bases from V and 2 bases from J, with 12 bases between. The CDR3 loop is CASSLGGQGTYEQYF. The CDR3 DNA reads as TGCGCCAGCAGCTTGGGTGGGCAGGGTACCTACGAGCAGTACTTC.

This chain links TRBV7-2 with TRBJ2-5; perhaps TRBD2 as D (5 bases). The V end lost 4 bases, the J end lost 1 base, and 19 bases lay between the germline ends. Germline loops: CDR1 SGHTA, CDR2 FQGNSA. This CDR3 contains 17 residues. The CDR3: CASSSPTRRRPQETQYF. CDR3 nucleotide sequence: TGTGCCAGCAGCTCCCCCACAAGACGGAGGCCCCAAGAGACCCAGTACTTC.

This clonotype was found a few times. The chain joins TRBV5-6 to TRBJ1-5, with TRBD1 matching 7 bases. With 4 bases clipped from V and 0 bases from J, the junction kept 4 bases outside the gene matches. Germline CDR1 SGHDT, CDR2 YYEEEE. The CDR3 covers 15 residues. As DNA, the CDR3 is TGTGCCAGCAGCGCTGGGACAGCTAGCAATCAGCCCCAGCATTTT. Protein sequence: CASSAGTASNQPQHF.